Listed below are T cell receptor beta chains from one sample, sequenced in a study of PD-1 blockade in classical Hodgkin lymphoma. The data were produced by immunoSEQ multiplex PCR, yet TCRdb's version contains in-frame clones alone and is incomplete. The table records 90,000 to 100,000 clones, approximately 92% of them present only once. The sequences come from peripheral blood mononuclear cells (PBMCs), collected at baseline. These receptors came from a human donor with classical Hodgkin lymphoma. Each CDR3 is given with its conserved first and last residue. The order of the fields is D gene, V gene, J gene, clone size, CDR3 DNA, CDR3 protein. A D gene is named only where the DNA matches it firmly. The size of a clone is reported for some rows only, either as once, few or many, or as a class for expanded clones.

d_gene: NA
v_gene: TRBV14
j_gene: TRBJ2-3
abundance: NA
CDR3nt: TGTGCCAGCAGCCAAATCCTAGGCACAGATACGCAGTATTTT
CDR3aa: CASSQILGTDTQYF

d_gene: NA
v_gene: TRBV27
j_gene: TRBJ2-7
abundance: NA
CDR3nt: TGTGCCAGCAGTGGGACACTCTACGAGCAGTACTTC
CDR3aa: CASSGTLYEQYF

d_gene: TRBD2
v_gene: TRBV29-1
j_gene: TRBJ2-1
abundance: NA
CDR3nt: TGCAGCGCTCGCGGGGGTTATGTTTTAGAGCAGTTCTTC
CDR3aa: CSARGGYVLEQFF

d_gene: NA
v_gene: TRBV21-1
j_gene: TRBJ2-1
abundance: NA
CDR3nt: TGTGCCAGCAGCACCGGGACTAGCGGGAGGGCATCCTACAATGAGCAGTTCTTC
CDR3aa: CASSTGTSGRASYNEQFF

d_gene: NA
v_gene: TRBV6-1
j_gene: TRBJ2-3
abundance: NA
CDR3nt: TGTGCCAGCTCTGGAACAGGGCGGCCAGATACGCAGTATTTT
CDR3aa: CASSGTGRPDTQYF

d_gene: TRBD1
v_gene: TRBV2
j_gene: TRBJ2-5
abundance: NA
CDR3nt: TGTGCCAGCAGTGAACCTAGACAGGGGGCCATGAAGCGGACCCAGTACTTC
CDR3aa: CASSEPRQGAMKRTQYF

d_gene: NA
v_gene: TRBV2
j_gene: TRBJ1-2
abundance: NA
CDR3nt: TGTGCCAGCCCACAGGACAGTAACTATGGCTACACCTTC
CDR3aa: CASPQDSNYGYTF

d_gene: TRBD1
v_gene: TRBV15
j_gene: TRBJ1-2
abundance: NA
CDR3nt: TGTGCCACCAGCAGTGGGGACATAATTCAAGACAGGGGGGCTTATGGCTACACCTTC
CDR3aa: CATSSGDIIQDRGAYGYTF

d_gene: TRBD2
v_gene: TRBV5-1
j_gene: TRBJ2-7
abundance: NA
CDR3nt: TGCGCCAGCAGCACCCCGGGACTAGCGGGAGGTTCCGAGCAGTACTTC
CDR3aa: CASSTPGLAGGSEQYF

d_gene: NA
v_gene: TRBV10-1
j_gene: TRBJ1-3
abundance: NA
CDR3nt: TGCGCCAGCAGTGAGTCGGGAGGGCCAGGAAACACCATATATTTT
CDR3aa: CASSESGGPGNTIYF

d_gene: NA
v_gene: TRBV27
j_gene: TRBJ2-5
abundance: NA
CDR3nt: TGTGCCAGCAGTGCAGGAGGGGTTAGTCACTTC
CDR3aa: CASSAGGVSHF

d_gene: NA
v_gene: TRBV28
j_gene: TRBJ2-7
abundance: NA
CDR3nt: TGTGCCAGCAGCTTATTAGTAATGTCCTACGAGCAGTACTTC
CDR3aa: CASSLLVMSYEQYF

d_gene: NA
v_gene: TRBV27
j_gene: TRBJ2-7
abundance: NA
CDR3nt: TGTGCCAGCAGTTTATCTCCGGGCGAGCAGTACTTC
CDR3aa: CASSLSPGEQYF

d_gene: NA
v_gene: TRBV25-1
j_gene: TRBJ2-5
abundance: NA
CDR3nt: TGTGCCAGCAGTGAAACGTCGTCGGCGGCACAAGAGACCCAGTACTTC
CDR3aa: CASSETSSAAQETQYF

d_gene: TRBD2
v_gene: TRBV12-5
j_gene: TRBJ2-3
abundance: many
CDR3nt: TGTGCTAGTGCCTTCGGGCGGGAGTACTTGCTGGATACGCAGTATTTT
CDR3aa: CASAFGREYLLDTQYF

d_gene: NA
v_gene: TRBV29-1
j_gene: TRBJ2-1
abundance: once
CDR3nt: TGCAGCGCTCCCCAGTACAATGAGCAGTTCTTC
CDR3aa: CSAPQYNEQFF

d_gene: NA
v_gene: TRBV7-9
j_gene: TRBJ1-5
abundance: NA
CDR3nt: TGTGCCAGCAGCCACATTAATCAGCCCCAGCATTTT
CDR3aa: CASSHINQPQHF

d_gene: NA
v_gene: TRBV15
j_gene: TRBJ1-1
abundance: NA
CDR3nt: TGTGCCACCAGTTGGGCAGTGAACACTGAAGCTTTCTTT
CDR3aa: CATSWAVNTEAFF

d_gene: TRBD1
v_gene: TRBV14
j_gene: TRBJ2-5
abundance: NA
CDR3nt: TGTGCCAGCAGCCATGGGAACAGGGGCTACGCGGAGACCCAGTACTTC
CDR3aa: CASSHGNRGYAETQYF

d_gene: NA
v_gene: TRBV27
j_gene: TRBJ1-2
abundance: NA
CDR3nt: TGTGCCAGCGCAGGGCGCGAAGATCGTGGCTACACCTTC
CDR3aa: CASAGREDRGYTF

d_gene: NA
v_gene: TRBV19
j_gene: TRBJ2-5
abundance: few
CDR3nt: TGTGCCAGTAGTATAGGGGCCAGAATGGGGGAGACCCAGTACTTC
CDR3aa: CASSIGARMGETQYF

d_gene: NA
v_gene: TRBV18
j_gene: TRBJ1-5
abundance: NA
CDR3nt: TGTGCCCTCGGGGAAGGTAGCGATTCGCCCCAGCATTTT
CDR3aa: CALGEGSDSPQHF

d_gene: NA
v_gene: TRBV9
j_gene: TRBJ1-2
abundance: NA
CDR3nt: TGTGCCAGCAGCACCTCCCGGGGCTACACCTTC
CDR3aa: CASSTSRGYTF

d_gene: NA
v_gene: TRBV5-4
j_gene: TRBJ1-1
abundance: NA
CDR3nt: TGTGCCAGCAGGGCAGGCGGGTCCTCCGGGGAAGCTTTCTTT
CDR3aa: CASRAGGSSGEAFF

d_gene: TRBD2
v_gene: TRBV5-1
j_gene: TRBJ2-7
abundance: NA
CDR3nt: TGCGCCAGCAGCTTGGAGGGTGGGAGGGCGTACGAGCAGTACTTC
CDR3aa: CASSLEGGRAYEQYF

d_gene: TRBD1
v_gene: TRBV5-4
j_gene: TRBJ2-7
abundance: NA
CDR3nt: TGTGCCAGCAGTCGGGGACAGGGTCGCTACGAGCAGTACTTC
CDR3aa: CASSRGQGRYEQYF

d_gene: NA
v_gene: TRBV10-1
j_gene: TRBJ1-2
abundance: NA
CDR3nt: TGCGCCAGCAGTGAGTCAACGGACTATGGCTACACCTTC
CDR3aa: CASSESTDYGYTF

d_gene: TRBD2
v_gene: TRBV7-9
j_gene: TRBJ2-1
abundance: NA
CDR3nt: TGTGCCAGCAGCAACCAGGGACTAGCGGGGAAGAATGAGCAGTTCTTC
CDR3aa: CASSNQGLAGKNEQFF

d_gene: NA
v_gene: TRBV6-6
j_gene: TRBJ1-5
abundance: NA
CDR3nt: TGTGCCAGCAGTTACACGGGCCAGGACTTCAATCAGCCCCAGCATTTT
CDR3aa: CASSYTGQDFNQPQHF

d_gene: NA
v_gene: TRBV30
j_gene: TRBJ2-1
abundance: NA
CDR3nt: TGTGCCTGGAGTGTCGGGGCGGTCTCCTACAATGAGCAGTTCTTC
CDR3aa: CAWSVGAVSYNEQFF

d_gene: NA
v_gene: TRBV19
j_gene: TRBJ1-1
abundance: NA
CDR3nt: TGTGCCAGTACCCGCTTCACAGGGTCGGCGAACACTGAAGCTTTCTTT
CDR3aa: CASTRFTGSANTEAFF

d_gene: NA
v_gene: TRBV5-4
j_gene: TRBJ2-3
abundance: once
CDR3nt: TGTGCCAGCAGCTTGGCCCTCTTCGACAGCGGTTTCGGAGATACGCAGTATTTT
CDR3aa: CASSLALFDSGFGDTQYF

d_gene: NA
v_gene: TRBV27
j_gene: TRBJ1-2
abundance: NA
CDR3nt: TGTGCCAGCAGTTTTGACAGACTTAACTATGGCTACACCTTC
CDR3aa: CASSFDRLNYGYTF

d_gene: NA
v_gene: TRBV27
j_gene: TRBJ2-3
abundance: NA
CDR3nt: TGTGCCAGCAGTTTAGGAGCATCAGATACGCAGTATTTT
CDR3aa: CASSLGASDTQYF

d_gene: NA
v_gene: TRBV30
j_gene: TRBJ1-5
abundance: NA
CDR3nt: TGTGCCTGGAGTTATAGGGTGGATCAGCCCCAGCATTTT
CDR3aa: CAWSYRVDQPQHF

d_gene: NA
v_gene: TRBV5-1
j_gene: TRBJ2-1
abundance: NA
CDR3nt: TGCGCCAGCAGCCCCAGCAATGAGCAGTTCTTC
CDR3aa: CASSPSNEQFF

d_gene: NA
v_gene: TRBV6-6
j_gene: TRBJ1-2
abundance: few
CDR3nt: TGTGCCAGCACCTCCCGGGTTGTCGGTGGCTATGGCTACACCTTC
CDR3aa: CASTSRVVGGYGYTF

d_gene: NA
v_gene: TRBV7-6
j_gene: TRBJ1-4
abundance: NA
CDR3nt: TGTGCCAGCAAGGGGGAAAAACTGTTTTTT
CDR3aa: CASKGEKLFF

d_gene: NA
v_gene: TRBV6-1
j_gene: TRBJ2-7
abundance: once
CDR3nt: TGTGCCAGCAGTGAAACAGCCTACGAGCAGTACTTC
CDR3aa: CASSETAYEQYF

d_gene: NA
v_gene: TRBV19
j_gene: TRBJ2-2
abundance: NA
CDR3nt: TGTGCCAGTAGGCGGACTCCATACACCGGGGAGCTGTTTTTT
CDR3aa: CASRRTPYTGELFF

d_gene: TRBD2
v_gene: TRBV9
j_gene: TRBJ2-3
abundance: NA
CDR3nt: TGTGCCAGCAGCGGGCTAGCGGGAGGGCCGGTAGATACGCAGTATTTT
CDR3aa: CASSGLAGGPVDTQYF

d_gene: NA
v_gene: TRBV6-5
j_gene: TRBJ1-1
abundance: NA
CDR3nt: TGTGCCAGCAGTCGAGCCCGGGGGACTGAAGCTTTCTTT
CDR3aa: CASSRARGTEAFF

d_gene: NA
v_gene: TRBV29-1
j_gene: TRBJ2-6
abundance: NA
CDR3nt: TGCAGCGTTGGGGGGGTCTCTGGGGCCAACGTCCTGACTTTC
CDR3aa: CSVGGVSGANVLTF

d_gene: NA
v_gene: TRBV27
j_gene: TRBJ1-5
abundance: NA
CDR3nt: TGTGCCACGGGGGGGGCTCGCTGGCCCCAGCATTTT
CDR3aa: CATGGARWPQHF

d_gene: TRBD1
v_gene: TRBV30
j_gene: TRBJ1-1
abundance: NA
CDR3nt: TGTGCCTGGTCTTTCAGGGGGCCGAACACTGAAGCTTTCTTT
CDR3aa: CAWSFRGPNTEAFF

d_gene: TRBD1
v_gene: TRBV4-2
j_gene: TRBJ2-1
abundance: once
CDR3nt: TGTGCCAGCAGCCTTAGGTCACTGGGACAGATATCCTACAATGAGCAGTTCTTC
CDR3aa: CASSLRSLGQISYNEQFF

d_gene: NA
v_gene: TRBV21-1
j_gene: TRBJ1-1
abundance: NA
CDR3nt: TGTGCCAGCAGCAAAGTGGGGACAACGAACACTGAAGCTTTCTTT
CDR3aa: CASSKVGTTNTEAFF

d_gene: NA
v_gene: TRBV5-1
j_gene: TRBJ2-7
abundance: once
CDR3nt: TGCGCCAGCAGCGCGGAGCCTAAAAGCTCCTACGAGCAGTACTTC
CDR3aa: CASSAEPKSSYEQYF

d_gene: TRBD2
v_gene: TRBV7-6
j_gene: TRBJ2-1
abundance: NA
CDR3nt: TGTGCCAGCAGCCCTGGACTAGCGGGAATAAATGAGCAGTTCTTC
CDR3aa: CASSPGLAGINEQFF

d_gene: TRBD1
v_gene: TRBV29-1
j_gene: TRBJ2-1
abundance: NA
CDR3nt: TGCAGCGTTGAAGGACCGGGACAGGGTGAGCAGTTCTTC
CDR3aa: CSVEGPGQGEQFF

d_gene: TRBD1
v_gene: TRBV9
j_gene: TRBJ2-2
abundance: NA
CDR3nt: TGTGCCAGCAGCCCTCGGACAGGCTTCGCCGGGGAGCTGTTTTTT
CDR3aa: CASSPRTGFAGELFF

d_gene: NA
v_gene: TRBV27
j_gene: TRBJ2-2
abundance: NA
CDR3nt: TGTGCCAGCAGTTTGCCCGACAGCACCGGGGAGCTGTTTTTT
CDR3aa: CASSLPDSTGELFF

d_gene: NA
v_gene: TRBV19
j_gene: TRBJ2-1
abundance: NA
CDR3nt: TGTGCCAGTAGTATGTCCACACCTGGGACGCCGAATTACAATGAGCAGTTCTTC
CDR3aa: CASSMSTPGTPNYNEQFF